This TCR beta chain was sequenced during a study of T cell clones after liver transplantation. Study-level background: Immunosuppression withdrawal was tried within 2 years after liver transplantation in this trial. Without induction therapy, subjects received standard immunosuppression until 12-24 months post-transplant.

Remarks on this clone: The antigen is unknown.

Study results and caveats: Donor-reactive sequences fell more than third party-reactive ones, suggesting partial deletion.

Profiling relied on immunoSEQ multiplex PCR, and the TCRdb table lists in-frame clones only, not all of them. The sample holds tens of thousands of clones, around 93% seen once. Sequencing was performed on CD4+ T cells from blood, taken around 25 months after liver transplant. This TCR came from a human patient who received a liver transplant. Some T cells may possibly be graft donor cells.

CDR3 in amino acids: CASSLSYAGAYEQYF. The CDR3, as DNA: TGTGCCAGCAGCCTCAGCTATGCGGGAGCCTACGAGCAGTACTTC. The chain uses TRBV9 and TRBJ2-7, with TRBD2 identical over 7 bases. This CDR3 has 15 residues. V dropped 4 bases and J dropped 2; count of bases not matched to a gene: 9. The V gene's germline CDR1 is SGDLS and CDR2 YYNGEE.